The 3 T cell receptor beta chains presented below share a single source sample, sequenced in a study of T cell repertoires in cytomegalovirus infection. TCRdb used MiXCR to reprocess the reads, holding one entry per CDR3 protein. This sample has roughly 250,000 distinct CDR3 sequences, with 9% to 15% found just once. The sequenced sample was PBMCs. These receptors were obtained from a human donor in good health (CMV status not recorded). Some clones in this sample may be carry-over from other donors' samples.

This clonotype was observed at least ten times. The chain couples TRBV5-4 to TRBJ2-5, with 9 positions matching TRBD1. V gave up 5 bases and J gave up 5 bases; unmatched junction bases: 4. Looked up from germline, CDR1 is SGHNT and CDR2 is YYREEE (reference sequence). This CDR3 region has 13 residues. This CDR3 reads CASRTGGRETQYF. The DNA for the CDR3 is TGTGCCAGCAGGACAGGGGGTAGGGAGACCCAGTACTTC.

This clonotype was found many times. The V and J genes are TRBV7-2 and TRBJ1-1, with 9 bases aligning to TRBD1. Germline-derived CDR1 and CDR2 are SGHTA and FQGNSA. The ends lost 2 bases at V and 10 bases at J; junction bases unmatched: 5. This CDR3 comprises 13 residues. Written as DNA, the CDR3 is TGTGCCAGCAGCTTAAGATCACAGGGGGCAGCTTTCTTT. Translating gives CASSLRSQGAAFF.

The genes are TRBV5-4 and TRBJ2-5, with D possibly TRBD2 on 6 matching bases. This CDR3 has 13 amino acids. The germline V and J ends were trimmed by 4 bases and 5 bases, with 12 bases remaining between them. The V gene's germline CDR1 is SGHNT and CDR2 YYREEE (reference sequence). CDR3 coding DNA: TGTGCCAGCAGCGGACCTGCGGGGGAGACCCAGTACTTC. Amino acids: CASSGPAGETQYF.